Listed below are T cell receptor beta chains from one sample, sequenced in a study of T-cell memory formation after mild COVID-19. TCRdb ran MiXCR on the 5' RACE reads and lists one entry per CDR3 protein. Counted here are under 300,000 distinct CDR3 sequences, approximately 16% occurring once; the ten biggest clones make up 3.5%. The sequenced material came from PBMCs or a T cell subset sorted from them (not recorded which). The receptors here all came from a man aged 18-30 years who had mild COVID-19 (a few samples of this study predate the infection). Cell type and time point are not known. CDR3s include the opening cysteine and the closing phenylalanine or tryptophan. A D gene is named only where the DNA matches it firmly. A row's size may be missing; if present it is once, few, many or a size class.

J	V	D	size	DNA	CDR3
TRBJ2-1	TRBV7-3	TRBD2	-	TGTGCCAGCAGCGCTAGCGGGGGGATAGGTGAGCAGTTCTTC	CASSASGGIGEQFF
TRBJ1-6	TRBV9	-	few	TGTGCCAGCAGCGTAGATGGGGAATTTAGGTCACCCCTCCACTTT	CASSVDGEFRSPLHF
TRBJ2-6	TRBV12-3/TRBV12-4	-	-	TGTGCCAGCAGCCCCGAAAATACTCACTCTGGGGCCAACGTCCTGACTTTC	CASSPENTHSGANVLTF
TRBJ1-2	TRBV11-2	-	-	TGTGCCAGCAGCGGGACAACGAACTATGGCTACACCTTC	CASSGTTNYGYTF
TRBJ2-1	TRBV29-1	TRBD2	few	TGCAGCGTTGAACCGGGACTAGCCTCGGACGGTGAGCAGTTCTTC	CSVEPGLASDGEQFF
TRBJ2-3	TRBV6-2/TRBV6-3	TRBD2	-	TGTGCCAGCCAAAGCGGGGGCACAGATACGCAGTATTTT	CASQSGGTDTQYF
TRBJ1-2	TRBV29-1	-	-	TGCAGCACGGGACGTCGGCTTAGTAACTATGGCTACACCTTC	CSTGRRLSNYGYTF
TRBJ2-2	TRBV10-3	TRBD1	-	TGTGCCATCAGTGCAAGGGGACAGTGGAACACCGGGGAGCTGTTTTTT	CAISARGQWNTGELFF
TRBJ2-7	TRBV4-3	-	many	TGCGCCAGCAGCATGCAAAAAGGGGGGCGCGAGCAGTACTTC	CASSMQKGGREQYF
TRBJ2-5	TRBV20-1	TRBD1	-	TGCAGTGCCGCTACAGGGGCCGATGAGACCCAGTACTTC	CSAATGADETQYF
TRBJ2-2	TRBV7-2	-	-	TGTGCCAGCAGCTTAGCAGGGCTACCCGGGGAGCTGTTTTTT	CASSLAGLPGELFF
TRBJ1-5	TRBV3-1	-	few	TGTGCCAGCAGCCAAGATGGCGGGCAGCCCCAGCATTTT	CASSQDGGQPQHF
TRBJ2-3	TRBV5-1	-	few	TGCGCCAGCAGCTCTACTACTATCACAGATACGCAGTATTTT	CASSSTTITDTQYF
TRBJ1-2	TRBV12-3/TRBV12-4	TRBD1	few	TGTGCCAGCAGTCCTAACAGGGGACCGGGTGGCTACACCTTC	CASSPNRGPGGYTF
TRBJ1-2	TRBV20-1	-	few	TGCAGTGCTCCTTCCTCCGGGACCCCCTATGGCTACACCTTC	CSAPSSGTPYGYTF
TRBJ1-1	TRBV6-5	-	many	TGTGCCAGCAGCACTACAGGGACTGGTTTCTCTGAAGCTTTCTTT	CASSTTGTGFSEAFF
TRBJ1-6	TRBV3-1	-	-	TGTGCCAGCAGCTCAAGGCACTTTGCCCTCCACTTT	CASSSRHFALHF
TRBJ2-7	TRBV4-3	TRBD1	many	TGCGCCAGCAGCCGCACGACAGGGGAAGGCTACGAGCAGTACTTC	CASSRTTGEGYEQYF
TRBJ2-7	TRBV5-1	TRBD2	-	TGCGCCAGCAGCGGTGGCGGGAGCTCCTACGAGCAGTACTTC	CASSGGGSSYEQYF
TRBJ1-2	TRBV7-2	TRBD1	few	TGTGCCAGCAGCTCGCCGACAGGGGCATATGGCTACACCTTC	CASSSPTGAYGYTF
TRBJ2-7	TRBV5-1	TRBD1	few	TGCGCCAGCAGCCGTACTGGACAGGGTTGGGACGAGCAGTACTTC	CASSRTGQGWDEQYF
TRBJ1-1	TRBV12-3/TRBV12-4	-	-	TGTGCCAGCAGTTCACGAGACGGAATGAACACTGAAGCTTTCTTT	CASSSRDGMNTEAFF
TRBJ1-6	TRBV7-9	TRBD1	-	TGTGCCAGCAGCCTAGACAGGGTGACACCCCTCCACTTT	CASSLDRVTPLHF
TRBJ2-4	TRBV27	TRBD2	few	TGTGCCAGCAGTCGCCCGGGACTAGCGGGGCCGACGGGCATTCAGTACTTC	CASSRPGLAGPTGIQYF
TRBJ1-3	TRBV7-2	-	-	TGTGCCATAGGTTCAATGTTCGTAGGAAACACCATATATTTT	CAIGSMFVGNTIYF
TRBJ2-2	TRBV6-2/TRBV6-3	-	-	TGTGCCAGCAGTTCCCTCGACAGCAACACCGGGGAGCTGTTTTTT	CASSSLDSNTGELFF
TRBJ2-3	TRBV5-1	TRBD2	few	TGCGCCAGCAGCCCCGGCGGGCTAGCGGGGGGGTCGGAAGATACGCAGTATTTT	CASSPGGLAGGSEDTQYF
TRBJ1-5	TRBV10-3	TRBD1	-	TGTGCCGTCGGGACAGGTCCCAATCAGCCCCAGCATTTT	CAVGTGPNQPQHF
TRBJ2-1	TRBV7-9	-	many	TGTGCCAGCAGCTTCACAGGGAATGAGCAGTTCTTC	CASSFTGNEQFF
TRBJ2-6	TRBV4-3	-	many	TGCGCCAGCAGCCAAGCCGCCAGGGCGTCTGGGGCCAACGTCCTGACTTTC	CASSQAARASGANVLTF
TRBJ2-7	TRBV7-2	-	few	TGTGCCAGCAGCCTATACCGGGACACTACCTACGAGCAGTACTTC	CASSLYRDTTYEQYF
TRBJ2-1	TRBV5-1	-	-	TGCGCCAGCAGCGATACCCTCCGATACAATGAGCAGTTCTTC	CASSDTLRYNEQFF
TRBJ2-3	TRBV10-3	-	few	TGTGCCATCAGTGATCTCCACACAGATACGCAGTATTTT	CAISDLHTDTQYF
TRBJ2-3	TRBV27	-	few	TGTGCCAGCAGGCTAAGCGTAAGCACAGATACGCAGTATTTT	CASRLSVSTDTQYF
TRBJ1-2	TRBV7-8	TRBD1	few	TGTGCCAGCACCCCCAACCAGGGGGCTTATGGCTACACCTTC	CASTPNQGAYGYTF
TRBJ2-7	TRBV4-1	-	many	TGCGCCAGCAGCCAAGCCCCCACGGACAGCTACGAGCAGTACTTC	CASSQAPTDSYEQYF
TRBJ1-1	TRBV24-1	TRBD1	-	TGTGCCACCAGTGATTCCCCAGGGGGGAACACTGAAGCTTTCTTT	CATSDSPGGNTEAFF
TRBJ2-3	TRBV5-1	-	-	TGCGCCAGCAGCTTGAGACTCGGCACAGATACGCAGTATTTT	CASSLRLGTDTQYF
TRBJ2-2	TRBV5-1	-	-	TGCGCCAGCAGCCCGGACACCCCGAACACCGGGGAGCTGTTTTTT	CASSPDTPNTGELFF
TRBJ1-5	TRBV5-6	-	-	TGTGCCAGCAGCCCAATGGGGGGCAATCAGCCCCAGCATTTT	CASSPMGGNQPQHF
TRBJ2-5	TRBV4-3	-	few	TGCGCCAGCAGCCAAGTGCTAGCGCCCCAAGAGACCCAGTACTTC	CASSQVLAPQETQYF
TRBJ2-3	TRBV4-1	TRBD1	-	TGCGCCAGCAGCCAAGCTGGGACAGGAAAAGATACGCAGTATTTT	CASSQAGTGKDTQYF
TRBJ1-5	TRBV2	TRBD1	-	TGTGCCAGCAGCGCAGACAGGGCGGGGGGTCAGCCCCAGCATTTT	CASSADRAGGQPQHF
TRBJ1-2	TRBV9	-	-	TGTGCCAGCAGCGTAGCTGAGGGGGTCGGTGGCTACACCTTC	CASSVAEGVGGYTF
TRBJ2-5	TRBV20-1	-	few	TGCAGTGCTAGAGATAGGGTACTGCCACAAGAGACCCAGTACTTC	CSARDRVLPQETQYF
TRBJ1-1	TRBV9	TRBD1	-	TGTGCCAGCAGCGCTCACACAGGGGACACTGAAGCTTTCTTT	CASSAHTGDTEAFF
TRBJ1-1	TRBV6-5	-	-	TGTGCCAGCAGTCCTTACGACAGGACAAACACTGAAGCTTTCTTT	CASSPYDRTNTEAFF
TRBJ2-3	TRBV5-1	TRBD2	-	TGCGCCAGCAGCTTGGCGGGACTAGCGGGGGGCTTCACAGATACGCAGTATTTT	CASSLAGLAGGFTDTQYF
TRBJ2-3	TRBV5-1	-	many	TGCGCCAGCAGCTTGGAGGCAGTCACAGATACGCAGTATTTT	CASSLEAVTDTQYF
TRBJ2-3	TRBV7-2	TRBD2	few	TGTGCCAGCAGCTTCCCCAAACCGGGGGGGAAAGCGGAATTTACAGATACGCAGTATTTT	CASSFPKPGGKAEFTDTQYF
TRBJ2-1	TRBV5-1	-	few	TGCGCCAGCAGCTTGTATGGGGTCCACAATGAGCAGTTCTTC	CASSLYGVHNEQFF
TRBJ2-3	TRBV5-1	TRBD1	few	TGCGCCAGCAGCGGGTACAGGGGAACTAGCACAGATACGCAGTATTTT	CASSGYRGTSTDTQYF
TRBJ2-5	TRBV13	-	-	TGTGCCAGCAGCCTAGGCGGGGTTTTTACCCAGTACTTC	CASSLGGVFTQYF
TRBJ2-5	TRBV6-2/TRBV6-3	-	-	TGTGCCAGCAGTTTCCCCCCAGTAAGCGTCGAGACCCAGTACTTC	CASSFPPVSVETQYF